This T cell receptor beta chain comes out of a study of blood T cell repertoires in COVID-19. The protocol was immunoSEQ multiplex PCR, while the TCRdb copy is restricted to in-frame clones and leaves out a portion. The table shows about 220,000 clones, with roughly 89% occurring only once. Trimming left V 1 base short and J 5 bases short, with 6 bases between. The CDR3 loop spans 13 amino acids. CDR1 SEHNR and CDR2 FQNEAQ come from the germline V gene (reference sequence). This clone has just one count. This chain connects TRBV7-9 to TRBJ2-1; possible D gene TRBD1, 5 bases. Sequencing was done on a sample of PBMCs or T cells enriched from blood (not recorded which). This sequence originates from a young man who had been exposed to COVID-19. The CDR3 DNA reads TGTGCCAGCAGCTTAGGACAGCACAATGAGCAGTTCTTC. This gives the protein CASSLGQHNEQFF.